This paragraph covers one TCR beta chain sequence. Method: immunoSEQ multiplex PCR; TCRdb's copy keeps in-frame clones and lacks some. The data show about 43,000 clones, with approximately 82% seen just once and around 45% held by the top ten. This specimen belongs to a study of blood T cell repertoires in COVID-19. Study-level background: Sample material is recorded as cDNA or gDNA derived from T cells, B-cell-depleted T cells, or PBMCs.

Sequenced: peripheral blood. The receptor was isolated from a woman at least 80 years old with acute or convalescent COVID-19.

CDR3 sequence reads: CASSWDSQETQYF. In nucleotides, the CDR3 is TGCGCCAGCAGCTGGGACAGCCAAGAGACCCAGTACTTC. This chain links TRBV5-1 with TRBJ2-5, with 7 bases fitting TRBD1. CDR1 SGHRS and CDR2 YFSETQ come from the germline V gene. The CDR3 has 13 amino acids. With V trimmed by 3 bases and J by 1 base, 0 bases remained unmatched.